The source of this T cell receptor (beta chain) is a study of T cells in Graves' hyperthyroidism and ophthalmopathy. General observations from the study: Before onset, by a median of approximately 5.9 months, the model predicted ophthalmopathy. Appearing also in blood were most of the thyroid clonotypes expanded above 0.001.

Concerning this clonotype itself: Its antigen is unknown.

PBMCs stemmed from around 10 ml fresh peripheral blood. TCR beta CDR3 sequences were amplified from RNA transcripts. HTBI primers were used for first-round RT-PCR of the TCR CDR3. TCRdb processed the multiplex PCR reads anew with MiXCR; each CDR3 protein has one entry. The data contain about 640,000 distinct CDR3 sequences, roughly 20% of them singletons. Per germline, CDR1 SGHKS and CDR2 YYEKEE (reference sequence). Trimming left V 5 bases short and J 0 bases short, with 12 bases between. CDR3 length: 14 amino acids. This clonotype was obtained from a man between 25 and 39 years old with Graves' ophthalmopathy. The chain links TRBV5-5 to TRBJ2-7, with D hard to call. The sequencing input was blood. DNA of the CDR3: TGTGCCAGCAGGAAATCCGGGCTCTCCTACGAGCAGTACTTC. Protein product: CASRKSGLSYEQYF.